The next 15 T cell receptor beta chains were all read from a single sample in a study of immune evolution from preneoplasia to lung adenocarcinoma. The assay was immunoSEQ multiplex PCR, and TCRdb's table has in-frame clones only and misses some. The sample shows about 10,000 clones, 78% of them seen only once. The sample consisted of FFPE minimally invasive lung adenocarcinoma tissue. These TCRs come from a person aged 55 to 79 with lung adenocarcinoma.

The rearrangement links TRBV19 to TRBJ2-7; 9 bases align to TRBD1. The CDR3 totals 12 residues. The V gene's germline CDR1 is LNHDA and CDR2 SQIVND (reference sequence). The CDR3, as DNA: TGTTCATCGGGACAGGGTTTTTACGAGCAGTACTTC. Its translation: CSSGQGFYEQYF.

The chain combines TRBV7-2 with TRBJ1-1, with TRBD1 matching over 8 bases. V shed 5 bases, J shed 4 bases, and the junction held 6 bases outside the gene matches. CDR1 is SGHTA and CDR2 is FQGNSA in the germline V gene. This CDR3 is 14 amino acids long. The CDR3 here is CASSTQGASTEAFF. The CDR3 DNA reads TGTGCCAGCAGCACCCAGGGGGCGAGCACTGAAGCTTTCTTT.

This clone was counted only a few times. The gene calls are TRBV12-5 and TRBJ1-4; possibly TRBD1 for D (5 bases). In germline, CDR1 is LGHNT, CDR2 FRNRAP. The CDR3 length is 16 residues. The V end was cut by 0 bases, the J end by 3 bases, with 11 bases between. In DNA, the CDR3 is TGTGCTAGTGGTTTGGTACGATGGGGGGCTAATGAAAAACTGTTTTTT. Translating gives CASGLVRWGANEKLFF.

The V call is TRBV6-1, the J call TRBJ2-2, with D perhaps TRBD2 (5 bases). Germline assignment: CDR1 MNHNS and CDR2 SASEGT. Trimming removed 1 base at V and 7 bases at J, with 10 bases between. The CDR3 contains 14 residues. CDR3 bases: TGTGCCAGCAGTGAAGTCGTCGCGGGCGGGGAGCTGTTTTTT. Amino acids: CASSEVVAGGELFF.

The V gene is TRBV2, the J gene TRBJ2-3; the D is unclear. V gave up 8 bases and J gave up 5 bases, with 11 bases separating them. This CDR3 is 12 amino acids long. Germline CDR1 reads SNHLY; CDR2 reads FYNNEI. The CDR3 nucleotides are TGTGCCAGCCGCCGCATGGGAGATACGCAGTATTTT. Translation: CASRRMGDTQYF.

The J gene is TRBJ2-3, the V gene TRBV15; TRBD1 is a possible D gene (6 bases). From germline, CDR1 is LNHNV and CDR2 YYDKDF (reference sequence). V shed 2 bases and J shed 2 bases, with 11 bases lying between them. The CDR3 is made up of 15 amino acids. This CDR3 reads CATSRKDRSTDTQYF. The CDR3, as DNA: TGTGCCACCAGCAGAAAAGACAGGTCCACAGATACGCAGTATTTT.

In this sample, this clone turned up a few times. The chain uses TRBV4-1 and TRBJ1-3; 7 bases agree with TRBD1. Germline CDR1 is MGHRA and CDR2 is YSYEKL. This CDR3 has 16 amino acids. Trimming cost V 4 bases and J 0 bases; bases outside gene matches: 6. This CDR3 reads CASSPLTGDSGNTIYF. The CDR3 DNA follows: TGCGCCAGCAGCCCACTTACAGGGGACTCTGGAAACACCATATATTTT.

This chain joins TRBV2 and TRBJ2-3, with 9 bases that match TRBD1. Germline V gene lookup returns CDR1 SNHLY and CDR2 FYNNEI. The ends lost 7 bases at V and 1 base at J; junction bases unmatched: 3. The CDR3 has 14 amino acids. Here the CDR3 DNA reads TGTGCCAGCATACAGGGGGCTCGCACAGATACGCAGTATTTT. This translates into CASIQGARTDTQYF.

This clone appeared a few times. The chain recombines TRBV28 with TRBJ2-2, with D possibly TRBD1 on 5 matching bases. In germline, CDR1 is MDHEN, CDR2 SYDVKM. This CDR3 region has 13 residues. Trimming removed 5 bases from V and 5 bases from J, with 9 bases in between. Here the CDR3 DNA reads TGTGCCAGCAGTCCAGGGTGGACCGGGGAGCTGTTTTTT. Translation: CASSPGWTGELFF. The variable domain in full, with the rest retrieved from reference TRBV28 and TRBJ2-2, is DVKVTQSSRYLVKRTGEKVFLECVQDMDHENMFWYRQDPGLGLRLIYFSYDVKMKEKGDIPEGYSVSREKKERFSLILESASTNQTSMYLCASSPGWTGELFFGEGSRLTVL.

The CDR3 DNA reads TGTGCCAGCAGCTTGGAACTACGGAACACCGGGGAGCTGTTTTTT. The encoded protein is CASSLELRNTGELFF. The chain employs TRBV5-4 and TRBJ2-2; D gene uncertain. Germline V CDR1 and CDR2: SGHNT, YYREEE (reference sequence). V was shortened by 0 bases and J by 1 base, with 7 bases between the two germline ends. The CDR3 loop spans 15 amino acids. Together with reference TRBV5-4 and TRBJ2-2, the CDR3 gives the full variable domain: ETGVTQSPTHLIKTRGQQVTLRCSSQSGHNTVSWYQQALGQGPQFIFQYYREEENGRGNFPPRFSGLQFPNYSSELNVNALELDDSALYLCASSLELRNTGELFFGEGSRLTVL.

V usage is TRBV30 and J usage is TRBJ2-7; TRBD2 aligns across 7 bases. The V and J ends lost 1 base and 2 bases, in that order; junction bases with no gene match: 14. The V gene's germline CDR1 is GTSNPN and CDR2 SVGIG (reference sequence). The CDR3 extends over 17 amino acids. DNA of the CDR3: TGTGCCTGGAGTGCCCCCCCTAGGCTAGCGGTTACCTACGAGCAGTACTTC. It translates to CAWSAPPRLAVTYEQYF.

The chain employs TRBV28 and TRBJ1-1; D perhaps matches TRBD1 (5 bases). CDR1 MDHEN and CDR2 SYDVKM come from the germline V gene. The CDR3 length is 13 residues. The V and J ends lost 3 bases and 1 base respectively, with 6 bases between them. DNA for the CDR3: TGTGCCAGCAGTTTGAGGGGGAACACTGAAGCTTTCTTT. Its protein is CASSLRGNTEAFF. Based on the CDR3 plus reference TRBV28 and TRBJ1-1, the full variable domain is DVKVTQSSRYLVKRTGEKVFLECVQDMDHENMFWYRQDPGLGLRLIYFSYDVKMKEKGDIPEGYSVSREKKERFSLILESASTNQTSMYLCASSLRGNTEAFFGQGTRLTVV.

The rearrangement links TRBV28 to TRBJ1-2, with TRBD1 as a possible D gene (5 bases). The CDR3 consists of 13 residues. V lost 5 bases, J lost 6 bases, and 13 bases lay in between. The V gene's germline CDR1 is MDHEN and CDR2 SYDVKM. Written as DNA, the CDR3 is TGTGCCAGCAGTCCTCGCCCAGGGAATGGCTACACCTTC. Its protein is CASSPRPGNGYTF.

This clone appeared once. The chain joins TRBV2 to TRBJ2-1; D remains unclear. Looked up from germline, CDR1 is SNHLY and CDR2 is FYNNEI. The CDR3 spans 15 residues. V was cut by 6 bases and J by 7 bases, with 19 bases left in between. CDR3 bases: TGTGCCAGCAGCTTTCAACGGGCAGTGGGGAATGAGCAGTTCTTC. This codes for CASSFQRAVGNEQFF.

This chain joins TRBV7-2 and TRBJ2-7; D possibly corresponds to TRBD2 (7 bases). V shed 4 bases and J shed 4 bases, with 20 bases lying between them. Germline CDR1 and CDR2: SGHTA and FQGNSA. This CDR3 comprises 16 residues. CDR3 sequence (DNA): TGTGCCAGCAGCTCTGGGGCGGGGGCAGTAGGGTACGAGCAGTACTTC. Its protein is CASSSGAGAVGYEQYF.